The TCR beta chain under discussion was sequenced for a study of blood T cell repertoires in COVID-19. Germline V gene data show CDR1 as SGHDT and CDR2 as YYEEEE. This CDR3 comprises 14 residues. The germline V and J ends were trimmed by 7 bases and 4 bases, with 18 bases remaining between them. A single count supports this clone. Methods used by the authors: Amplification from reference gene primers served as the basis for estimated nucleated cell counts. Clones were sequenced by immunoSEQ multiplex PCR, and TCRdb holds only the in-frame ones, with some missing. V, J and clone size are taken as reported in that table, and D and trimming were inferred from the DNA itself. This table holds about 100,000 clones, roughly nine tenths found once.

The V gene is TRBV5-6, the J gene TRBJ2-7, with D perhaps TRBD2 (6 bases). The sequence came from a middle-aged man with active COVID-19. The sequenced sample consisted of peripheral blood. The CDR3 region is CASAYRDGSYEQYF. The CDR3 nucleotides are TGTGCCAGCGCATACCGGGACGGGAGTTACGAGCAGTACTTC. Based on the CDR3 plus reference TRBV5-6 and TRBJ2-7, the full variable domain is DAGVTQSPTHLIKTRGQQVTLRCSPKSGHDTVSWYQQALGQGPQFIFQYYEEEERQRGNFPDRFSGHQFPNYSSELNVNALLLGDSALYLCASAYRDGSYEQYFGPGTRLTVT.